The table lists the clone carrying this T cell receptor (beta chain) with many counts. Its antigen is undetermined. This sample was included in a study of T cells after yellow fever vaccination. Study in general: Low-cell-number fractions underwent preparation using SMART-Seq v4 Ultra Low Input. The study's findings and limits: Weaker overall was a secondary response that nonetheless peaked faster, on day 5 versus 15.

Synthesis of TCR cDNA relied on 5'RACE template switching, which attached a universal primer site and UMIs. TCRdb re-called the 5' RACE reads with MiXCR, one entry per CDR3 protein. The data contain about 240,000 distinct CDR3 sequences, approximately 3.6% of them singletons. CDR1 is SGHRS and CDR2 is YFSETQ in the germline V gene. This CDR3 has 13 amino acids. V lost 1 base to trimming and J lost 4 bases, with 7 bases between them. This chain uses TRBV5-1 with TRBJ2-3, with D possibly TRBD2 on 5 matching bases. This TCR was recovered from a man between 18 and 35 years old who received the YFV17D yellow fever vaccine. Sequenced material: PBMCs, taken 15 days after the yellow fever booster vaccination. The CDR3 region is CASSLSRADTQYF. The CDR3 coding sequence is TGCGCCAGCAGCTTGTCGCGGGCAGATACGCAGTATTTT.